The rows below give T cell receptor beta chains drawn from one sample of a study of T-cell memory formation after mild COVID-19. MiXCR, applied by TCRdb to the 5' RACE reads, yields one record per CDR3 protein. This sample yields hundreds of thousands of distinct CDR3 sequences, of which more than 15% are seen a single time; approximately 20% belongs to the top ten. What was sequenced was PBMCs or a T cell subset sorted from them (not recorded which). The receptors derive from a man younger than 35 who had mild COVID-19 (a few samples of this study predate the infection). Cell type and time point are not known. The CDR3 runs from the conserved cysteine through the conserved F or W. Fields, in order: clone size, D gene, J gene, V gene, CDR3 protein, CDR3 DNA. A D gene is named only where the DNA matches it firmly. Size values are once, few and many counts, or a class for expanded clones, and some rows have none.

clone_size: few
d_call: TRBD2
j_call: TRBJ2-1
v_call: TRBV7-2
cdr3_aa: CASSFSGGGPREQFF
cdr3_nt: TGTGCCAGCAGCTTTAGCGGGGGGGGCCCACGGGAGCAGTTCTTC

clone_size: few
d_call: .
j_call: TRBJ2-3
v_call: TRBV7-2
cdr3_aa: CASSLSFRGTSTDTQYF
cdr3_nt: TGTGCCAGCAGCTTATCGTTTCGGGGAACTAGCACAGATACGCAGTATTTT

clone_size: few
d_call: .
j_call: TRBJ2-7
v_call: TRBV9
cdr3_aa: CASSVDEGLTYEQYF
cdr3_nt: TGTGCCAGCAGCGTAGATGAGGGGCTAACCTACGAGCAGTACTTC

clone_size: .
d_call: .
j_call: TRBJ1-1
v_call: TRBV20-1
cdr3_aa: CSARGTQRYTEAFF
cdr3_nt: TGCAGTGCTCGTGGGACCCAACGGTACACTGAAGCTTTCTTT

clone_size: .
d_call: .
j_call: TRBJ2-5
v_call: TRBV14
cdr3_aa: CASSQGQTQYF
cdr3_nt: TGTGCCAGCAGCCAGGGACAGACCCAGTACTTC

clone_size: .
d_call: TRBD2
j_call: TRBJ2-3
v_call: TRBV5-1
cdr3_aa: CASSLDAGTSGGVNTDTQYF
cdr3_nt: TGCGCCAGCAGCTTGGATGCCGGGACTAGCGGGGGGGTTAATACAGATACGCAGTATTTT

clone_size: .
d_call: .
j_call: TRBJ2-1
v_call: TRBV5-1
cdr3_aa: CASSLDLRAEQFF
cdr3_nt: TGCGCCAGCAGCTTGGACTTGAGGGCTGAGCAGTTCTTC

clone_size: many
d_call: TRBD2
j_call: TRBJ2-1
v_call: TRBV6-2/TRBV6-3
cdr3_aa: CASRKPGLAGVRNEQFF
cdr3_nt: TGTGCCAGCAGAAAACCGGGACTAGCGGGGGTTAGGAATGAGCAGTTCTTC

clone_size: .
d_call: .
j_call: TRBJ2-3
v_call: TRBV28
cdr3_aa: CASSLFPGSTDTQYF
cdr3_nt: TGTGCCAGCAGTTTATTTCCGGGGAGCACAGATACGCAGTATTTT

clone_size: .
d_call: .
j_call: TRBJ2-3
v_call: TRBV7-2
cdr3_aa: CASSSGGPDTQYF
cdr3_nt: TGTGCCAGCAGTTCCGGCGGCCCAGATACGCAGTATTTT

clone_size: many
d_call: TRBD2
j_call: TRBJ2-5
v_call: TRBV28
cdr3_aa: CASHSGGRKTQYF
cdr3_nt: TGTGCCAGCCACTCGGGGGGGCGGAAGACCCAGTACTTC

clone_size: few
d_call: .
j_call: TRBJ2-2
v_call: TRBV7-2
cdr3_aa: CASSSDSPRVGELFF
cdr3_nt: TGTGCCAGCAGCTCGGACTCCCCTAGGGTCGGGGAGCTGTTTTTT

clone_size: few
d_call: .
j_call: TRBJ2-2
v_call: TRBV13
cdr3_aa: CASSLGQRTGELFF
cdr3_nt: TGTGCCAGCAGCTTAGGGCAGAGGACCGGGGAGCTGTTTTTT

clone_size: once
d_call: .
j_call: TRBJ2-7
v_call: TRBV12-3/TRBV12-4
cdr3_aa: CASSLASRVAHEQYF
cdr3_nt: TGTGCCAGCAGTTTAGCCAGCCGGGTGGCCCACGAGCAGTACTTC

clone_size: .
d_call: .
j_call: TRBJ1-4
v_call: TRBV12-3/TRBV12-4
cdr3_aa: CASSQNEKLFF
cdr3_nt: TGTGCCAGCAGTCAGAATGAAAAACTGTTTTTT

clone_size: few
d_call: .
j_call: TRBJ1-5
v_call: TRBV20-1
cdr3_aa: CSASYRGNQPQHF
cdr3_nt: TGCAGTGCTAGTTACAGGGGCAATCAGCCCCAGCATTTT

clone_size: .
d_call: TRBD1
j_call: TRBJ1-2
v_call: TRBV5-1
cdr3_aa: CASSAGTGGGYTF
cdr3_nt: TGCGCCAGCAGCGCCGGGACAGGGGGTGGCTACACCTTC

clone_size: few
d_call: TRBD2
j_call: TRBJ2-1
v_call: TRBV7-2
cdr3_aa: CASSRSGGAGNEQFF
cdr3_nt: TGTGCCAGCAGCCGTAGCGGGGGGGCAGGAAATGAGCAGTTCTTC

clone_size: many
d_call: .
j_call: TRBJ1-2
v_call: TRBV7-9
cdr3_aa: CASSLLSPYGYTF
cdr3_nt: TGTGCCAGCAGCTTACTCAGCCCCTATGGCTACACCTTC

clone_size: .
d_call: TRBD2
j_call: TRBJ2-1
v_call: TRBV5-1
cdr3_aa: CASTPAGGSSYNEQFF
cdr3_nt: TGCGCCAGCACCCCTGCCGGGGGGAGCTCCTACAATGAGCAGTTCTTC

clone_size: many
d_call: .
j_call: TRBJ2-2
v_call: TRBV5-1
cdr3_aa: CASSLGRGNTGELFF
cdr3_nt: TGCGCCAGCAGCTTGGGACGGGGGAACACCGGGGAGCTGTTTTTT

clone_size: .
d_call: TRBD1
j_call: TRBJ1-6
v_call: TRBV20-1
cdr3_aa: CSAVRARGGPLHF
cdr3_nt: TGCAGTGCAGTACGGGCCAGAGGGGGCCCCCTCCACTTT

clone_size: .
d_call: .
j_call: TRBJ2-4
v_call: TRBV3-1
cdr3_aa: CASSQSVAKNIQYF
cdr3_nt: TGTGCCAGCAGCCAATCTGTAGCCAAAAACATTCAGTACTTC

clone_size: .
d_call: .
j_call: TRBJ1-6
v_call: TRBV9
cdr3_aa: CASSAQTGSSYNSPLHF
cdr3_nt: TGTGCCAGCAGCGCACAAACAGGAAGCTCCTATAATTCACCCCTCCACTTT

clone_size: .
d_call: .
j_call: TRBJ1-5
v_call: TRBV28
cdr3_aa: CASSSPGAGGPQHF
cdr3_nt: TGTGCCAGCAGTTCACCCGGGGCCGGCGGGCCCCAGCATTTT

clone_size: .
d_call: .
j_call: TRBJ2-3
v_call: TRBV29-1
cdr3_aa: CSFYGATDTQYF
cdr3_nt: TGCAGCTTCTACGGGGCCACAGATACGCAGTATTTT

clone_size: .
d_call: TRBD2
j_call: TRBJ2-3
v_call: TRBV27
cdr3_aa: CASNPSGGDTQYF
cdr3_nt: TGTGCCAGCAATCCTAGCGGGGGTGATACGCAGTATTTT

clone_size: few
d_call: .
j_call: TRBJ1-4
v_call: TRBV21-1
cdr3_aa: CASILGGREKLFF
cdr3_nt: TGTGCCAGCATCCTCGGGGGTCGGGAAAAACTGTTTTTT

clone_size: .
d_call: .
j_call: TRBJ1-5
v_call: TRBV20-1
cdr3_aa: CSAGMGVNQPQHF
cdr3_nt: TGCAGTGCCGGGATGGGGGTCAATCAGCCCCAGCATTTT

clone_size: .
d_call: TRBD1
j_call: TRBJ2-2
v_call: TRBV7-9
cdr3_aa: CASSIRDSTGELFF
cdr3_nt: TGTGCCAGCAGCATCCGGGACAGCACCGGGGAGCTGTTTTTT

clone_size: .
d_call: .
j_call: TRBJ1-5
v_call: TRBV27
cdr3_aa: CASSLSYFGARLRPQHF
cdr3_nt: TGTGCCAGCAGTTTATCGTATTTTGGGGCCAGACTTAGGCCCCAGCATTTT

clone_size: .
d_call: .
j_call: TRBJ1-1
v_call: TRBV7-2
cdr3_aa: CASSYGPGQQNTEAFF
cdr3_nt: TGTGCCAGCAGCTACGGCCCGGGGCAGCAGAACACTGAAGCTTTCTTT